The 27 T cell receptor beta chains given below trace back to one sample, sequenced in a study of blood T cells in healthy people across ages. Primers used in a second PCR of roughly 7 to 11 cycles were a sample-barcoded 5' primer and a J-beta primer mix. Via MiXCR, TCRdb re-called the 5' RACE reads, giving one row per CDR3 protein. The sample shows 600,000 to 650,000 distinct CDR3 sequences, 58% of them seen only once. The sample comprised blood. These receptors were obtained from a man aged 55 to 70 in good health.

The chain joins TRBV20-1 to TRBJ2-5; D may be TRBD1 or TRBD2 (6 bases each). V was clipped by 6 bases and J by 1 base, with 15 bases between them. Germline-derived CDR1 and CDR2 are DFQATT and SNEGSKA (reference sequence). The CDR3 covers 14 residues. For the CDR3, the DNA is TGCAGTGCCCAGGGGTGGAGGGCCCAAGAGACCCAGTACTTC. This gives the protein CSAQGWRAQETQYF.

This chain uses TRBV5-1 with TRBJ2-7; TRBD1 aligns across 7 bases. With 0 bases clipped from V and 3 bases from J, the junction kept 6 bases outside the gene matches. Germline V gene data show CDR1 as SGHRS and CDR2 as YFSETQ. The CDR3 sequence is 15 residues long. CDR3 sequence (DNA): TGCGCCAGCAGCTTGGGTCCGGGACAGAGCTACGAGCAGTACTTC. It yields the protein CASSLGPGQSYEQYF. The entire variable domain, with the rest obtained from reference TRBV5-1 and TRBJ2-7, is as follows: KAGVTQTPRYLIKTRGQQVTLSCSPISGHRSVSWYQQTPGQGLQFLFEYFSETQRNKGNFPGRFSGRQFSNSRSEMNVSTLELGDSALYLCASSLGPGQSYEQYFGPGTRLTVT.

This clonotype was picked up a small number of times. The gene calls are TRBV7-8 and TRBJ1-2; D not resolved. Germline CDR1 SGHVS, CDR2 FQNEAQ. The CDR3 consists of 14 residues. Trimming removed 1 base at V and 0 bases at J, with 6 bases between. The CDR3 protein is CASSLVDSNYGYTF. The CDR3 DNA is TGTGCCAGCAGCTTAGTGGATTCTAACTATGGCTACACCTTC.

The chain employs TRBV3-1 and TRBJ2-3; TRBD1 is a possible D gene (6 bases). V lost 1 base, J lost 0 bases, and 11 bases lay in between. There are 16 residues in the CDR3. Germline V gene sequence: CDR1 LGHDT, CDR2 YNNKEL (reference sequence). This CDR3 is CASSQGGLGSTDTQYF. DNA of the CDR3: TGTGCCAGCAGCCAAGGGGGGCTAGGGAGCACAGATACGCAGTATTTT.

The table lists this clonotype with a few counts. The rearrangement links TRBV2 to TRBJ2-1; no clear D gene. The CDR3 extends over 12 amino acids. Germline CDR1 SNHLY, CDR2 FYNNEI. The V end lost 0 bases, the J end lost 14 bases, and 11 bases lay between the germline ends. CDR3 region: CASSEAPELKFF. The CDR3 bases are TGTGCCAGCAGTGAAGCGCCGGAGCTTAAGTTCTTC.

A single count supports this clonotype. The V call is TRBV5-1, the J call TRBJ2-3, with D possibly TRBD1 on 6 matching bases. Germline V gene sequence: CDR1 SGHRS, CDR2 YFSETQ. V was shortened by 0 bases and J by 2 bases, with 10 bases between the two germline ends. The CDR3 spans 15 residues. CDR3 sequence: CASSLDRVTTDTQYF. The DNA of the CDR3 is TGCGCCAGCAGCTTGGACAGGGTGACCACAGATACGCAGTATTTT.

V usage is TRBV3-1 and J usage is TRBJ2-3, with D possibly TRBD2 on 5 matching bases. This CDR3 is 13 amino acids long. CDR1 and CDR2 from the germline V gene are LGHDT and YNNKEL (reference sequence). Trimming took 3 bases from V and 6 from J, leaving 10 bases between them. This CDR3 reads CASSQQWEDTQYF. In nucleotides, the CDR3 is TGTGCCAGCAGCCAGCAATGGGAGGATACGCAGTATTTT.

The V and J genes are TRBV20-1 and TRBJ1-1; 8 nucleotides align to TRBD1. With 1 base clipped from V and 1 base from J, the junction kept 5 bases outside the gene matches. CDR3 length equals 15 residues. Germline lookup yields CDR1 DFQATT and CDR2 SNEGSKA (reference sequence). The CDR3 sequence is CSARARGPGNTEAFF. The CDR3 DNA is TGCAGTGCTAGAGCCAGGGGGCCGGGGAACACTGAAGCTTTCTTT.

This clonotype appeared a few times. The J gene is TRBJ2-5, the V gene TRBV3-1, with TRBD2 matching over 10 bases. The CDR3 spans 17 residues. The J segment lost 3 bases and the V segment lost 0 bases, leaving 7 bases of the junction unmatched. Germline CDR1 and CDR2: LGHDT and YNNKEL (reference sequence). CDR3 DNA: TGTGCCAGCAGCCAAGATCACAGCGGGGGGGCCGAAGAGACCCAGTACTTC. Translating it yields CASSQDHSGGAEETQYF.

This chain links TRBV4-2 with TRBJ1-1; D remains unclear. Between the trimmed V and J ends, which lost 2 bases and 7 bases, there was a span of 11 bases. Germline CDR1 is LGHNA and CDR2 is YNFKEQ. This CDR3 comprises 13 residues. The CDR3 loop is CASSQLLRSEAFF. The DNA for the CDR3 is TGTGCCAGCAGCCAATTGCTGAGGAGTGAAGCTTTCTTT.

The chain uses TRBV10-3 and TRBJ2-5; D is uncertain. Germline CDR1 reads ENHRY; CDR2 reads SYGVKD. The V gene lost 5 bases and the J gene lost 2 bases, with 12 bases spanning the gap. This CDR3 is built from 14 residues. The CDR3 reads CAISQIAEQETQYF. The CDR3 DNA is TGTGCCATCAGTCAAATAGCAGAGCAAGAGACCCAGTACTTC.

The chain uses TRBV5-1 and TRBJ1-5; 10 bases fit TRBD1. The CDR3 sequence is 17 residues long. Germline V gene lookup returns CDR1 SGHRS and CDR2 YFSETQ. The ends lost 0 bases at V and 2 bases at J; junction bases unmatched: 5. CDR3 in DNA: TGCGCCAGCAGCTTGGGGACAGGGGGTCTGGGCAATCAGCCCCAGCATTTT. This gives the protein CASSLGTGGLGNQPQHF.

The genes are TRBV20-1 and TRBJ2-1; 10 positions agree with TRBD2. The CDR3 is 16 amino acids. Germline CDR1 reads DFQATT; CDR2 reads SNEGSKA (reference sequence). Trimming removed 0 bases from V and 7 bases from J; junction bases left unmatched: 9. DNA for the CDR3: TGCAGTGCTAGAGATTGGAGCGGGGGGGCGGGTAATGAGCAGTTCTTC. It is translated as CSARDWSGGAGNEQFF.

Only a few counts were recorded for this clonotype. The chain is built from TRBV12-3 or TRBV12-4 and TRBJ1-2; D perhaps matches TRBD1 (5 bases). V lost 3 bases and J lost 2, with 13 bases in between. The CDR3 contains 15 residues. The CDR3 DNA reads TGTGCCAGCAGTTTCTTGCAGGGTGACAACTATGGCTACACCTTC. It yields the protein CASSFLQGDNYGYTF.

V usage is TRBV12-3 or TRBV12-4 and J usage is TRBJ1-6; no firm D call. There are 12 residues in the CDR3. Trimming took 6 bases from V and 10 from J, leaving 10 bases between them. CDR3 residues: CASSSPSSPLHF. The CDR3 DNA reads as TGTGCCAGCAGCTCCCCTAGCTCACCCCTCCACTTT.

V gene TRBV7-9 combines with J gene TRBJ2-1; tentative D call: TRBD2 (5 bases). The CDR3 runs 15 residues. V shed 7 bases and J shed 5 bases, with 18 bases lying between them. Germline V gives CDR1 SEHNR, CDR2 FQNEAQ (reference sequence). The CDR3 DNA is TGTGCCAGCACCCACCTGGGAGCAGGCCACAATGAGCAGTTCTTC. Amino acid sequence: CASTHLGAGHNEQFF.

A single count supports this clonotype. The V gene is TRBV20-1, the J gene TRBJ2-1, with TRBD2 matching 9 bases. Germline CDR1 is DFQATT and CDR2 is SNEGSKA (reference sequence). The J segment lost 8 bases and the V segment lost 0 bases, leaving 11 bases of the junction unmatched. The CDR3 runs 16 residues. CDR3 in DNA: TGCAGTGCTAGAGATTTCCGGCGGGGGGGCAGTTATGAGCAGTTCTTC. Its protein is CSARDFRRGGSYEQFF.

The chain carries TRBV6-2 or TRBV6-3 and TRBJ2-1; 13 bases are shared with TRBD2. The CDR3 runs 19 residues. Germline values: CDR1 MNHEY, CDR2 SVGEGT. J lost 0 bases, V lost 0 bases, and 5 bases had no gene match. The CDR3 here is CASSYSGTSGASSYNEQFF. The CDR3 nucleotides are TGTGCCAGCAGTTACTCGGGGACTAGCGGGGCGAGCTCCTACAATGAGCAGTTCTTC.

This clonotype has more than one count but fewer than ten. This rearrangement joins TRBV21-1 to TRBJ2-7; the table names TRBD1, a call not compared with the DNA. TRBV21-1 is given as a pseudogene. The CDR3 totals 14 residues. For the CDR3, the DNA is TGTGCCAGCAGCCAACGGACAGGGGCCTACGAGCAGTACTTC. The encoded protein is CASSQRTGAYEQYF.

The chain carries TRBV3-1 and TRBJ2-4; perhaps D is TRBD1 or TRBD2 (6 bases each). The CDR3 is 11 amino acids. The V gene lost 1 base and the J gene lost 14 bases, with 9 bases spanning the gap. Germline V gene lookup returns CDR1 LGHDT and CDR2 YNNKEL (reference sequence). CDR3 amino acids: CASSQGRGEYF. CDR3 sequence (DNA): TGTGCCAGCAGCCAAGGAAGGGGGGAGTACTTC.

The rearrangement uses TRBV10-3 and TRBJ1-2, with D perhaps TRBD1 (6 bases). Germline assignment: CDR1 ENHRY and CDR2 SYGVKD. This CDR3 contains 13 residues. V shed 10 bases and J shed 7 bases, with 19 bases lying between them. The CDR3 DNA sequence: TGTGCCACCCTTTGGGCAGGGGAAGGTGGCTACACCTTC. This encodes CATLWAGEGGYTF.

The chain joins TRBV10-3 to TRBJ1-6, with TRBD1 as a possible D gene (5 bases). CDR3 length: 14 amino acids. V was trimmed by 3 bases and J by 16 bases, leaving 19 bases between them. In germline, CDR1 is ENHRY, CDR2 SYGVKD. The CDR3, as DNA: TGTGCCATCAGTGACCAGGGTCGTTTAGGCCAACTCCACTTT. Translation gives CAISDQGRLGQLHF.

The chain has TRBV20-1 and TRBJ1-2, with D possibly TRBD1 on 6 matching bases. The CDR3 sequence is 17 residues long. Per germline, CDR1 DFQATT and CDR2 SNEGSKA (reference sequence). Trimming cost V 0 bases and J 7 bases, with 24 bases left between them. This chain's CDR3 is CSARDHRVGPDTGGYTF. The CDR3 DNA follows: TGCAGTGCTAGAGACCACAGGGTAGGACCCGATACGGGTGGCTACACCTTC.

The chain couples TRBV20-1 to TRBJ1-5; possible D gene TRBD1, 6 bases. CDR1 and CDR2 (germline): DFQATT, SNEGSKA (reference sequence). Trimming cost V 5 bases and J 6 bases, with 20 bases left between them. This CDR3 is 15 amino acids long. In nucleotides, the CDR3 is TGCAGTGCTCCCAGAGGGGGACGGTCGGGTCAGCCCCAGCATTTT. This sequence encodes CSAPRGGRSGQPQHF.

This clonotype appeared a few times. The V and J genes are TRBV20-1 and TRBJ2-1, with TRBD1 matching over 7 bases. With 5 bases clipped from V and 3 bases from J, the junction kept 7 bases outside the gene matches. The V gene's germline CDR1 is DFQATT and CDR2 SNEGSKA (reference sequence). The CDR3 sequence is 14 residues long. In nucleotides, the CDR3 is TGCAGTGCTGGACAGGCGGTGGGCTACAATGAGCAGTTCTTC. It encodes CSAGQAVGYNEQFF.

V usage is TRBV12-3 or TRBV12-4 and J usage is TRBJ2-6; tentatively, D is TRBD2 (6 bases). The V gene lost 5 bases and the J gene lost 0 bases, with 11 bases spanning the gap. CDR3 size: 16 residues. The CDR3 here is CASSLGGTSGANVLTF. The CDR3 DNA sequence: TGTGCCAGCAGTCTTGGAGGGACCTCTGGGGCCAACGTCCTGACTTTC.

The gene calls are TRBV10-3 and TRBJ1-2; D remains unclear. This CDR3 spans 13 amino acids. Trimming removed 10 bases from V and 4 bases from J, with 16 bases in between. CDR1 and CDR2 from the germline V gene are ENHRY and SYGVKD. In nucleotides, the CDR3 is TGTGCCACCAATCGAGACGATGCCTATGGCTACACCTTC. Amino acid sequence: CATNRDDAYGYTF.